The 29 T cell receptor beta chains given below trace back to one sample, sequenced in a study of blood T cells in healthy people across ages (dated by TCRdb to the mid-2010s). Library prep was done by 5' RACE. The sequencing machine was an Illumina HiSeq 2500. The second PCR ran for about 6 to 12 cycles and used a J-beta primer mix along with a sample-barcoded 5' primer. Clones were called with MiXCR by TCRdb after fastp trimmed the public reads at Q25, and only in-frame beta chains were retained. One record per CDR3 amino acid sequence lists the most common genes and DNA. Across this sample there are more than 500,000 distinct CDR3 sequences, with about 27% seen only once. The ten largest clones add up to 3% to 4% of the sample. The same sample was also studied in work on T cells of mothers and their children.

Sequencing was done on a sample of blood. These receptors were obtained from a boy between 2 and 10 years old in good health.

The chain employs TRBV29-1 and TRBJ1-3; 9 nucleotides align to TRBD1. Per germline, CDR1 SQVTM and CDR2 ANQGSEA. The V gene end was trimmed by 6 bases and the J gene end by 2 bases; junction bases not matched to a gene: 5. The CDR3 totals 14 residues. Here the CDR3 reads CSVGGTGPGNTIYF. CDR3 bases: TGCAGCGTGGGCGGGACAGGGCCTGGAAACACCATATATTTT.

The chain joins TRBV12-3 or TRBV12-4 to TRBJ2-6; D uncertain. The CDR3 is 15 residues long. V shed 5 bases and J shed 0 bases, with 8 bases lying between them. The CDR3 DNA reads as TGTGCCAGCAGTCCGAGCTACTCTGGGGCCAACGTCCTGACTTTC. It yields the protein CASSPSYSGANVLTF.

This clonotype was picked up a small number of times. This chain links TRBV20-1 with TRBJ2-7; TRBD1 matches at 12 bases. From germline, CDR1 is DFQATT and CDR2 SNEGSKA (reference sequence). The CDR3 loop spans 14 amino acids. After removal of 0 bases from V and 5 bases from J, the junction contained 2 bases not matched to a gene. The CDR3: CSARDGTGGDEQYF. The CDR3 DNA is TGCAGTGCTAGAGATGGGACAGGGGGCGACGAGCAGTACTTC.

This clonotype was observed a few times. The CDR3 DNA sequence: TGTGCCAGCAGCTTAGTCGGGGGAGGGTTCTACGAGCAGTACTTC. Translated, it gives CASSLVGGGFYEQYF. The rearrangement uses TRBV7-8 and TRBJ2-7; TRBD2 aligns across 7 bases. There are 15 residues in the CDR3. Per germline, CDR1 SGHVS and CDR2 FQNEAQ. V shed 1 base, J shed 3 bases, and the junction held 6 bases outside the gene matches.

This clonotype turned up a few times. The chain is built from TRBV5-5 and TRBJ2-7; D unresolved. CDR3 length: 14 residues. The ends were cut back, 0 bases at V and 4 bases at J, with 11 bases in the middle. Germline V CDR1 and CDR2: SGHKS, YYEKEE (reference sequence). CDR3 nucleotides: TGTGCCAGCAGCTTGGTGGCGGAGCAATACGAGCAGTACTTC. Translated: CASSLVAEQYEQYF.

The chain is built from TRBV12-3 or TRBV12-4 and TRBJ2-7; the D is unclear. This CDR3 is built from 13 residues. V shed 6 bases and J shed 4 bases, with 13 bases lying between them. The CDR3 DNA reads as TGTGCCAGCAGCCTTGGCCCTAAGTACGAGCAGTACTTC. Its translation: CASSLGPKYEQYF.

This clonotype was counted between two and nine times. The V call is TRBV11-2, the J call TRBJ2-1; maybe TRBD1 (6 bases). The germline gives CDR1 SGHAT, CDR2 FQNNGV. Trimming removed 5 bases at V and 4 bases at J, with 15 bases between. This CDR3 contains 15 residues. In nucleotides, the CDR3 is TGTGCCAGCAGCACGGACAGAGCTCCATACAATGAGCAGTTCTTC. It is translated as CASSTDRAPYNEQFF.

The chain combines TRBV5-1 with TRBJ2-1, with unresolved D. V lost 1 base, J lost 4 bases, and 12 bases lay in between. Germline assignment: CDR1 SGHRS and CDR2 YFSETQ. The CDR3 is made up of 15 amino acids. The DNA for the CDR3 is TGCGCCAGCAGCTTGAAGCTAGTGGGTTACAATGAGCAGTTCTTC. Its translation: CASSLKLVGYNEQFF.

This clonotype was seen repeatedly, ten times or more. The chain carries TRBV15 and TRBJ2-1; 15 bases match TRBD2. Germline CDR1 LNHNV, CDR2 YYDKDF (reference sequence). The CDR3 has 17 residues. Germline trimming cut 4 bases from V and 1 base from J; bases unmatched to any gene: 2. This CDR3 is CATSTGLAGGSYNEQFF. The CDR3 DNA follows: TGTGCCACCAGCACCGGACTAGCGGGAGGGTCCTACAATGAGCAGTTCTTC.

This clonotype was observed a handful of times. Relative to the germline gene, one junction end is altered; a read error may explain this. V gene TRBV3-1 combines with J gene TRBJ2-1, with D possibly TRBD1 on 6 matching bases. The CDR3 runs to 17 residues. The germline gives CDR1 LGHDT, CDR2 YNNKEL (reference sequence). The CDR3 protein is CAGSQDQGRGMNNEQFF. The CDR3 DNA sequence: TGTGCCGGCAGCCAAGATCAGGGCAGGGGAATGAACAATGAGCAGTTCTTC.

In its sample, this clonotype was seen many times. V usage is TRBV15 and J usage is TRBJ2-7, with TRBD2 as a possible D gene (6 bases). Trimming shortened V by 0 bases and J by 3 bases, and 15 bases separated the two germline ends. This CDR3 spans 16 amino acids. Looked up from germline, CDR1 is LNHNV and CDR2 is YYDKDF (reference sequence). In nucleotides, the CDR3 is TGTGCCACCAGCAGAGATCGTGCGGGACGGGGCTACGAGCAGTACTTC. Encoded protein: CATSRDRAGRGYEQYF.

This clonotype was counted a few times. The rearrangement links TRBV6-2 or TRBV6-3 to TRBJ2-7; TRBD2 might be the D (5 bases). The CDR3 is 13 residues long. Germline-derived CDR1 and CDR2 are MNHEY and SVGEGT. Trimming took off 8 bases at V and 3 bases at J, with 14 bases between the two ends. The CDR3 protein is CASSGNGFYEQYF. The DNA of the CDR3 is TGTGCCAGCTCGGGGAACGGATTCTACGAGCAGTACTTC.

The rearrangement links TRBV7-9 to TRBJ2-7, with TRBD2 matching 7 bases. This CDR3 region has 18 residues. The germline gives CDR1 SEHNR, CDR2 FQNEAQ (reference sequence). Losses at the gene ends were 0 bases for V and 3 bases for J; bases not matched to a gene: 14. The CDR3 nucleotides read TGTGCCAGCAGCTTAGCACCAGGACTAGGAAAGGAGGTCTACGAGCAGTACTTC. Its translation is CASSLAPGLGKEVYEQYF.

This clonotype was observed a few times. CDR3 region: CASSSGLAGGQQETQYF. CDR3 DNA sequence: TGTGCCAGCAGCTCCGGACTAGCGGGGGGGCAGCAAGAGACCCAGTACTTC. The V gene is TRBV11-2, the J gene TRBJ2-5, with 15 bases matching TRBD2. The CDR3 has 17 residues. V lost 4 bases to trimming and J lost 2 bases; unmatched junction nucleotides: 5. In germline, CDR1 is SGHAT, CDR2 FQNNGV. The whole variable domain, remainder taken from reference TRBV11-2 and TRBJ2-5, is EAGVAQSPRYKIIEKRQSVAFWCNPISGHATLYWYQQILGQGPKLLIQFQNNGVVDDSQLPKDRFSAERLKGVDSTLKIQPAKLEDSAVYLCASSSGLAGGQQETQYFGPGTRLLVL.

The rearrangement joins TRBV6-4 to TRBJ1-6; D perhaps matches TRBD1 (5 bases). V was trimmed by 3 bases and J by 4 bases, leaving 10 bases between them. Germline loops: CDR1 MRHNA, CDR2 SNTAGT. The CDR3 length is 15 residues. CDR3 protein: CASSEMGGYNSPLHF. CDR3 in DNA: TGTGCCAGCAGTGAGATGGGGGGTTATAATTCACCCCTCCACTTT.

This clonotype was detected many times. The chain links TRBV25-1 to TRBJ1-2; D is possibly TRBD1 (6 bases). V was clipped by 3 bases and J by 8 bases, with 10 bases between them. The germline V gene has CDR1 MGHDK and CDR2 SYGVNS. The CDR3 runs to 12 residues. CDR3 nucleotides: TGTGCCAGCAGTGAGGGGGGCTACGGCTACACCTTC. Protein product: CASSEGGYGYTF.

The chain joins TRBV20-1 to TRBJ2-1; 8 bases are shared with TRBD2. The CDR3 is made up of 14 amino acids. V lost 5 bases, J lost 4 bases, and 7 bases stayed unmatched. Germline CDR1 DFQATT, CDR2 SNEGSKA (reference sequence). In DNA, the CDR3 is TGCAGTGCTGCCTCCGGGACTAGTTACAATGAGCAGTTCTTC. The encoded protein is CSAASGTSYNEQFF.

The chain uses TRBV2 and TRBJ2-3, with D possibly TRBD2 on 5 matching bases. The CDR3 is 14 amino acids. Looked up from germline, CDR1 is SNHLY and CDR2 is FYNNEI. V was cut by 4 bases and J by 2 bases, with 10 bases left in between. The CDR3 region has the DNA TGTGCCAGCAGTGTGACCGGGAACACAGATACGCAGTATTTT. It yields the protein CASSVTGNTDTQYF. The full variable domain, with the rest looked up from reference TRBV2 and TRBJ2-3, is EPEVTQTPSHQVTQMGQEVILRCVPISNHLYFYWYRQILGQKVEFLVSFYNNEISEKSEIFDDQFSVERPDGSNFTLKIRSTKLEDSAMYFCASSVTGNTDTQYFGPGTRLTVL.

The V gene is TRBV7-2, the J gene TRBJ2-7, with 11 bases fitting TRBD2. Germline assignment: CDR1 SGHTA and CDR2 FQGNSA. The trim removed 4 bases at V and 5 bases at J, leaving 13 bases unmatched. This CDR3 has 17 residues. The CDR3 DNA reads TGTGCCAGCAGCTCAAGCCAAATAACTAGCGGGAGTAACGAGCAGTACTTC. This translates into CASSSSQITSGSNEQYF.

The genes are TRBV11-3 and TRBJ1-1, with D uncertain. The germline V gene has CDR1 SGHNT and CDR2 YENEEA. V dropped 2 bases and J dropped 3 bases, with 7 bases sitting between them. The CDR3 extends over 13 amino acids. CDR3 bases: TGTGCCAGCAGCTTAAGATCCGACACTGAAGCTTTCTTT. Protein: CASSLRSDTEAFF.

This chain uses TRBV7-9 with TRBJ1-1; D may be TRBD1 (6 bases). The CDR3 extends over 14 amino acids. With 11 bases removed from V and 5 bases from J, the gap between germline ends came to 21 bases. Germline V lookup: CDR1 SEHNR, CDR2 FQNEAQ (reference sequence). The CDR3 coding sequence is TGTGCCCTGGAGGCAGGGGCCCTGGGGACTGAAGCTTTCTTT. Amino acids: CALEAGALGTEAFF.

The rearrangement joins TRBV20-1 to TRBJ2-1, with 7 bases identical to TRBD2. This CDR3 has 14 amino acids. Germline assignment: CDR1 DFQATT and CDR2 SNEGSKA (reference sequence). The V segment lost 6 bases and the J segment 8 bases; nucleotides outside the gene matches: 13. The CDR3, as DNA: TGCAGTGCATATCGGGCGGGAGAAGGGTATGAGCAGTTCTTC. Protein sequence: CSAYRAGEGYEQFF.

This clonotype was recorded a few times. The chain carries TRBV12-3 or TRBV12-4 and TRBJ2-7; 9 nucleotides line up with TRBD1. The J call may be incorrect, as the DNA end agrees better with TRBJ2-1. The CDR3 is 14 amino acids. The chain's CDR3 is CASSFRDRVNEQFF. CDR3 nucleotide sequence: TGTGCCAGCAGTTTCCGGGACAGGGTAAATGAGCAGTTCTTC.

The chain has TRBV29-1 and TRBJ2-3; weak D call: TRBD2 (6 bases). Looked up from germline, CDR1 is SQVTM and CDR2 is ANQGSEA. Deletions cut 8 bases from V and 4 bases from J, with 19 bases between. This CDR3 is built from 14 residues. The CDR3 region is CSSLSPGESDTQYF. CDR3 nucleotide sequence: TGCAGCTCCCTGTCCCCGGGAGAGTCAGATACGCAGTATTTT.

This clonotype has more than one count but fewer than ten. The J gene is TRBJ2-2, the V gene TRBV6-1; D not resolved. V was pared by 2 bases and J by 1 base, with 5 bases between. Germline CDR1 and CDR2: MNHNS and SASEGT. The CDR3 extends over 14 amino acids. DNA of the CDR3: TGTGCCAGCAGTGAATGGCTGAACACCGGGGAGCTGTTTTTT. This translates into CASSEWLNTGELFF.

The table lists this clonotype with a few counts. V and J are TRBV2 and TRBJ2-1; D is unresolved. The V end lost 4 bases, the J end lost 7 bases, and 11 bases lay between the germline ends. There are 13 residues in the CDR3. Germline V gene lookup returns CDR1 SNHLY and CDR2 FYNNEI. CDR3 coding DNA: TGTGCCAGCAGTGTCAGCCCGAGGAATGAGCAGTTCTTC. Amino acids: CASSVSPRNEQFF.

There are a few counts of this clonotype. The junction and the germline gene differ at one end; a read error may be behind it. The V and J genes are TRBV29-1 and TRBJ2-5, with D perhaps matching TRBD2 (5 bases). The CDR3 spans 11 residues. CDR1 and CDR2 from the germline V gene are SQVTM and ANQGSEA. CDR3 region: CSPRVQGTQYF. The DNA of the CDR3 is TGCAGCCCGAGGGTTCAAGGGACCCAGTACTTC. The variable domain in full, completed from reference TRBV29-1 and TRBJ2-5, reads SAVISQKPSRDICQRGTSLTIQCQVDSQVTMMFWYRQQPGQSLTLIATANQGSEATYESGFVIDKFPISRPNLTFSTLTVSNMSPEDSSIYLCSPRVQGTQYFGPGTRLLVL.

This rearrangement joins TRBV6-2 or TRBV6-3 to TRBJ2-1; perhaps TRBD1 as D (5 bases). The V gene's germline CDR1 is MNHEY and CDR2 SVGEGT. The V and J ends lost 11 bases and 0 bases respectively, with 26 bases between them. CDR3 length: 18 amino acids. CDR3 region: CAGCQRQRLVGSYNEQFF. CDR3 sequence (DNA): TGTGCCGGCTGTCAGCGACAGAGGTTGGTAGGCTCCTACAATGAGCAGTTCTTC.

The chain uses TRBV27 and TRBJ1-4; unclear D gene. CDR1 is MNHEY, CDR2 SMNVEV, per germline (reference sequence). The CDR3 is 16 residues long. Trimming removed 6 bases from V and 3 bases from J, with 17 bases in between. The CDR3 reads CASSPGPASANEKLFF. CDR3 DNA sequence: TGTGCCAGCAGCCCAGGACCGGCCTCGGCTAATGAAAAACTGTTTTTT.